These 22 T cell receptor beta chains were sequenced from one sample in a study of vaccination effects on CD4 cells after COVID-19. Antigens for these TCRs are unknown. The table came from immunoSEQ multiplex PCR; TCRdb's copy has only in-frame clones and leaves some out. The sample comprises tens of thousands of clones, about 70% of which are singletons, and roughly 1.7% rests with the top ten. Before any sequencing was done, the ViraFEST assay used viral peptide pools to expand antigen-specific CD4+ T cells. Following culture for roughly 10 days, CD4+ T cells were isolated. The starting material was CD4+ T cells from PBMCs cultured with HCoV-229E spike peptides, obtained before COVID-19 vaccination. The source of these receptors is a human donor who received a COVID-19 vaccine.

This clone was seen a few times. The rearrangement uses TRBV7-2 and TRBJ1-2; TRBD1 might be the D (5 bases). CDR3 length: 14 residues. CDR1 SGHTA and CDR2 FQGNSA come from the germline V gene. V was pared by 5 bases and J by 2 bases, with 12 bases between. CDR3 sequence reads: CASSNRDFNYGYTF. Here the CDR3 DNA reads TGTGCCAGCAGCAACCGGGACTTCAACTATGGCTACACCTTC.

This chain connects TRBV7-6 to TRBJ2-3, with D perhaps given as TRBD1 or TRBD2 (6 bases each). CDR3 length equals 17 residues. V was clipped by 5 bases and J by 2 bases, with 20 bases between them. From germline, CDR1 is SGHVS and CDR2 FNYEAQ. CDR3 in amino acids: CASSPKGGGGYTDTQYF. DNA for the CDR3: TGTGCCAGCAGCCCTAAAGGGGGAGGAGGTTACACAGATACGCAGTATTTT.

This clone was picked up a small number of times. The chain joins TRBV19 to TRBJ2-2, with 10 positions matching TRBD1. The junction had 6 bases not matched to a gene; V was cut back by 7 bases and J by 4 bases. CDR1 is LNHDA, CDR2 SQIVND, per germline (reference sequence). CDR3 length: 15 residues. The DNA for the CDR3 is TGTGCCAGTAATGACAGGGGGCTCAGCACCGGGGAGCTGTTTTTT. It specifies CASNDRGLSTGELFF.

This sequence joins TRBV10-3 and TRBJ2-5; 14 positions agree with TRBD2. Looked up from germline, CDR1 is ENHRY and CDR2 is SYGVKD. V lost 6 bases to trimming and J lost 1 base; unmatched junction nucleotides: 7. The CDR3 consists of 17 residues. The CDR3 region has the DNA TGTGCCATCAGGCCGGGACTAGCGGGGGAGTCCCAAGAGACCCAGTACTTC. It encodes CAIRPGLAGESQETQYF.

The rearrangement links TRBV5-1 to TRBJ1-1; D unresolved. The V gene lost 0 bases and the J gene lost 1 base, with 4 bases spanning the gap. The CDR3 loop spans 13 amino acids. Germline loops: CDR1 SGHRS, CDR2 YFSETQ. This chain's CDR3 is CASSLGGNTEAFF. In DNA, the CDR3 is TGCGCCAGCAGCTTGGGTGGGAACACTGAAGCTTTCTTT.

This clone was seen only a few times. The J gene is TRBJ1-1, the V gene TRBV28, with a weak D call TRBD1 (6 bases). This CDR3 spans 15 amino acids. The V end lost 3 bases, the J end lost 2 bases, and 13 bases lay between the germline ends. Germline V gives CDR1 MDHEN, CDR2 SYDVKM. The CDR3 nucleotides read TGTGCCAGCAGTTTGCCGGGGGCGCGAAACACTGAAGCTTTCTTT. Residues: CASSLPGARNTEAFF.

The gene calls are TRBV4-1 and TRBJ1-5; D gene ambiguous. The CDR3 spans 14 residues. The ends were cut back, 0 bases at V and 7 bases at J, with 10 bases in the middle. Germline CDR1 and CDR2: MGHRA and YSYEKL. CDR3 sequence: CASSQEVSGQPQHF. The CDR3, as DNA: TGCGCCAGCAGCCAAGAAGTGTCGGGGCAGCCCCAGCATTTT.

The chain couples TRBV6-5 to TRBJ2-1; 8 bases line up with TRBD2. V lost 9 bases and J lost 10; bases outside the gene matches: 14. The CDR3 loop spans 14 amino acids. Germline V gene data show CDR1 as MNHEY and CDR2 as SVGAGI. The DNA of the CDR3 is TGTGCCAGTTCTAGCGGGTCCCTGGCAAGGGAGCAGTTCTTC. As protein: CASSSGSLAREQFF.

This clone appeared once. The J gene is TRBJ1-3, the V gene TRBV6-5; D not certain. The CDR3 runs to 14 residues. Germline CDR1 and CDR2: MNHEY and SVGAGI. V was shortened by 3 bases and J by 1 base, with 7 bases between the two germline ends. CDR3 sequence: CASSYEGSGNTIYF. CDR3 DNA sequence: TGTGCCAGCAGTTATGAGGGATCTGGAAACACCATATATTTT.

The chain has TRBV19 and TRBJ1-2; TRBD1 matches 7 bases. Per germline, CDR1 LNHDA and CDR2 SQIVND (reference sequence). The trim removed 9 bases at V and 8 bases at J, leaving 15 bases unmatched. The CDR3 is made up of 14 amino acids. Written as DNA, the CDR3 is TGTGCCAGCACTCCGTCCAGACAGGGAAAAGGCTACACCTTC. As protein: CASTPSRQGKGYTF.

This clone was observed a handful of times. The chain is built from TRBV6-2 or TRBV6-3 and TRBJ2-3, with D possibly being TRBD2 (7 bases). The CDR3 extends over 17 amino acids. Trimming removed 2 bases from V and 5 bases from J, with 20 bases in between. Germline CDR1 MNHEY, CDR2 SVGEGT. The CDR3 reads CASSYPRVGGAGDTQYF. CDR3 nucleotide sequence: TGTGCCAGCAGTTACCCGCGAGTGGGGGGGGCAGGAGATACGCAGTATTTT.

The rearrangement links TRBV19 to TRBJ1-1, with no clear D. Per the germline V gene, CDR1 is LNHDA and CDR2 is SQIVND (reference sequence). Trimming removed 2 bases at V and 5 bases at J, with 9 bases between. The CDR3 sequence is 13 residues long. The CDR3 region has the DNA TGTGCCAGTAGTATATCGGACCGGACTGAAGCTTTCTTT. It encodes CASSISDRTEAFF.

The J gene is TRBJ2-5, the V gene TRBV6-6; 8 bases line up with TRBD1. V was pared by 7 bases and J by 5 bases, with 15 bases of the junction left unmatched. Per the germline V gene, CDR1 is MNHNY and CDR2 is SVGAGI (reference sequence). CDR3 length: 16 residues. Written as DNA, the CDR3 is TGTGCCAGCACCGGACGGGTCAGGGGGCTGGGGGAGACCCAGTACTTC. Residues: CASTGRVRGLGETQYF.

The J gene is TRBJ2-7, the V gene TRBV18; 8 bases line up with TRBD1. CDR3 size: 15 residues. J gave up 3 bases and V 4 bases, and 8 bases lay outside the gene matches. Germline lookup yields CDR1 KGHSH and CDR2 LQKENI. CDR3 region: CASSLGQVDYYEQYV. The DNA of the CDR3 is TGTGCCAGCTCACTGGGACAGGTGGACTACTACGAGCAGTACGTC.

The genes are TRBV19 and TRBJ1-4; 12 nucleotides agree with TRBD1. The CDR3 has 14 amino acids. The V segment lost 6 bases and the J segment 8 bases; nucleotides outside the gene matches: 4. Germline V lookup: CDR1 LNHDA, CDR2 SQIVND (reference sequence). DNA of the CDR3: TGTGCCAGTAGAGGGGACAGGGGGCACGAAAAACTGTTTTTT. This translates into CASRGDRGHEKLFF.

In this sample, this clone turned up a few times. The chain is built from TRBV5-6 and TRBJ1-5; D is ambiguous. The germline CDR1 and CDR2 sequences are SGHDT and YYEEEE. The V end lost 2 bases, the J end lost 4 bases, and 7 bases lay between the germline ends. CDR3 size: 13 residues. The CDR3, as DNA: TGTGCCAGCAGCTTCTCGAGTAATCAGCCCCAGCATTTT. Encoded protein: CASSFSSNQPQHF.

The chain employs TRBV19 and TRBJ2-5; a weak D match, TRBD1 (6 bases). Per the germline V gene, CDR1 is LNHDA and CDR2 is SQIVND (reference sequence). Trimming left V 3 bases short and J 1 base short, with 9 bases between. CDR3 length: 14 residues. The CDR3 is CASSITGTQETQYF. CDR3 in DNA: TGTGCCAGTAGTATTACAGGGACCCAAGAGACCCAGTACTTC. Complete variable domain (other parts from reference TRBV19 and TRBJ2-5): DGGITQSPKYLFRKEGQNVTLSCEQNLNHDAMYWYRQDPGQGLRLIYYSQIVNDFQKGDIAEGYSVSREKKESFPLTVTSAQKNPTAFYLCASSITGTQETQYFGPGTRLLVL.

J is TRBJ1-5 and V is TRBV28; 7 bases fit TRBD1. CDR1 is MDHEN and CDR2 is SYDVKM in the germline V gene. V lost 6 bases to trimming and J lost 1 base; unmatched junction nucleotides: 6. The CDR3 is made up of 15 amino acids. CDR3 DNA sequence: TGTGCCAGCAGGCTATCGGGACAGAGCAATCAGCCCCAGCATTTT. It is translated as CASRLSGQSNQPQHF.

V and J are TRBV10-3 and TRBJ1-1; TRBD1 matches at 7 bases. This CDR3 is 16 amino acids long. Per germline, CDR1 ENHRY and CDR2 SYGVKD. V lost 4 bases, J lost 5 bases, and 13 bases stayed unmatched. CDR3 nucleotides: TGTGCCATCAGTGGGACTGGGGACAGCGCTAGGACTGAAGCTTTCTTT. It yields the protein CAISGTGDSARTEAFF.

The chain combines TRBV7-9 with TRBJ1-2, with D perhaps matching TRBD1 (6 bases). This CDR3 is 14 amino acids long. The germline gives CDR1 SEHNR, CDR2 FQNEAQ (reference sequence). Trimming stripped 7 bases from V and 2 bases from J, with 14 bases between. Here the CDR3 reads CASTNRGGNYGYTF. For the CDR3, the DNA is TGTGCCAGCACCAATAGAGGGGGGAACTATGGCTACACCTTC.

This sequence joins TRBV7-9 and TRBJ2-5; D possibly corresponds to TRBD2 (6 bases). V was trimmed by 5 bases and J by 7 bases, leaving 26 bases between them. The length of the CDR3 is 17 residues. Germline V gene lookup returns CDR1 SEHNR and CDR2 FQNEAQ (reference sequence). The CDR3 protein is CASSPRPGVGIRVTQYF. The CDR3 region has the DNA TGTGCCAGCAGCCCAAGGCCGGGGGTTGGGATTCGAGTGACCCAGTACTTC.

J is TRBJ2-7 and V is TRBV11-2, with 8 bases fitting TRBD1. V lost 1 base and J lost 4; bases outside the gene matches: 3. The CDR3 is made up of 14 amino acids. Germline CDR1 is SGHAT and CDR2 is FQNNGV. In nucleotides, the CDR3 is TGTGCCAGCAGCTTAGCCGGGACAGGTTACGAGCAGTACGTC. Encoded protein: CASSLAGTGYEQYV.